Listed here are 22 T cell receptor beta chains from one sample, sequenced in a study of CD8 T cells in Susac syndrome. Random-hexamer reverse transcription was applied to roughly 0.45 to 1 ug RNA. In TCRdb, the immunoSEQ multiplex PCR reads were re-called with MiXCR into one record per CDR3 protein. Here the sample spans around 230,000 distinct CDR3 sequences, 95% being singletons. Sequenced input: CD4+ T cells from PBMCs. These receptors all stem from a human donor with multiple sclerosis.

The gene calls are TRBV28 and TRBJ2-1; D may correspond to TRBD1 or TRBD2 (6 bases each). The CDR3 extends over 14 amino acids. V lost 10 bases and J 8 bases, leaving 21 bases between the germline ends. Per the germline V gene, CDR1 is MDHEN and CDR2 is SYDVKM. As DNA, the CDR3 is TGTGCCACCGTGAGGGGGACTTTAGGAGATGAGCAGTTCTTC. Encoded protein: CATVRGTLGDEQFF.

There are a few counts of this clonotype. The genes are TRBV29-1 and TRBJ1-2, with 7 positions matching TRBD1. CDR1 and CDR2 from the germline V gene are SQVTM and ANQGSEA. V was pared by 7 bases and J by 2 bases, with 1 base of the junction left unmatched. CDR3 length equals 11 residues. The DNA for the CDR3 is TGCAGCGCGGGACAGAACTATGGCTACACCTTC. It codes for CSAGQNYGYTF.

The V gene is TRBV19, the J gene TRBJ1-2; D gene ambiguous. The CDR3 covers 13 residues. Trimming removed 9 bases at V and 4 bases at J, with 15 bases between. From germline, CDR1 is LNHDA and CDR2 SQIVND (reference sequence). CDR3 in amino acids: CASKDGGIYGYTF. The CDR3 coding sequence is TGTGCCAGCAAAGACGGAGGGATCTATGGCTACACCTTC.

This chain connects TRBV14 to TRBJ2-3; D not resolved. The V and J ends lost 3 bases and 1 base respectively, with 5 bases between them. Germline values: CDR1 SGHDN, CDR2 FVKESK. The CDR3 is 13 residues long. CDR3 in amino acids: CASSHWGTDTQYF. CDR3 DNA: TGTGCCAGCAGCCACTGGGGCACAGATACGCAGTATTTT. The full variable domain, with the rest looked up from reference TRBV14 and TRBJ2-3, is EAGVTQFPSHSVIEKGQTVTLRCDPISGHDNLYWYRRVMGKEIKFLLHFVKESKQDESGMPNNRFLAERTGGTYSTLKVQPAELEDSGVYFCASSHWGTDTQYFGPGTRLTVL.

The rearrangement joins TRBV21-1 to TRBJ1-1; the table's TRBD1 call for D was not verified on the DNA. TRBV21-1 has pseudogene status. CDR3 size: 14 residues. CDR3 in amino acids: CACSLGRGNTEAFF. The CDR3 DNA is TGTGCCTGCAGTCTCGGACGGGGGAACACTGAAGCTTTCTTT.

The chain recombines TRBV20-1 with TRBJ2-3, with TRBD1 matching 7 bases. V trimming: 5 bases; J trimming: 5 bases; junction bases outside the gene matches: 7. The CDR3 has 13 residues. Per the germline V gene, CDR1 is DFQATT and CDR2 is SNEGSKA (reference sequence). CDR3 amino acids: CSAPGQAQDTQYF. For the CDR3, the DNA is TGCAGTGCTCCAGGACAGGCTCAAGATACGCAGTATTTT.

The chain joins TRBV5-1 to TRBJ1-2; 7 bases map to TRBD1. Germline trimming cut 5 bases from V and 0 bases from J; bases unmatched to any gene: 7. Germline V gives CDR1 SGHRS, CDR2 YFSETQ. CDR3 length: 15 amino acids. CDR3 sequence: CASSPGRGANYGYTF. The CDR3 region has the DNA TGCGCCAGCAGTCCAGGCAGGGGGGCTAACTATGGCTACACCTTC.

This chain joins TRBV20-1 and TRBJ1-4, with a weak D call TRBD1 (6 bases). Germline V gene sequence: CDR1 DFQATT, CDR2 SNEGSKA (reference sequence). The CDR3 is made up of 14 amino acids. With 3 bases removed from V and 7 bases from J, the gap between germline ends came to 15 bases. The CDR3 spells CSARYPGVGEKLFF. Written as DNA, the CDR3 is TGCAGTGCTAGGTACCCAGGGGTTGGTGAAAAACTGTTTTTT.

As for this clonotype: The limits of the CDR3 on the DNA are not certain, so only TCRdb's listed CDR3 is given. V usage is TRBV21-1 and J usage is TRBJ2-1. TRBV21-1 represents a pseudogene. The CDR3 adds up to 18 amino acids, both ends counted. The CDR3 region is CASSKPYGFYTCCNEQFF.

The chain is built from TRBV15 and TRBJ2-5, with 7 nucleotides matching TRBD1. J gave up 0 bases and V 5 bases, and 6 bases lay outside the gene matches. CDR3 size: 15 residues. CDR1 is LNHNV, CDR2 YYDKDF, per germline (reference sequence). The CDR3 DNA follows: TGTGCCACCAGCCAACAAGACAGGGACCAAGAGACCCAGTACTTC. Residues: CATSQQDRDQETQYF.

The chain employs TRBV4-2 and TRBJ2-3; the D gene is possibly TRBD2 (6 bases). The V gene lost 0 bases and the J gene lost 4 bases, with 20 bases spanning the gap. CDR1 is LGHNA and CDR2 is YNFKEQ in the germline V gene. CDR3 length: 18 amino acids. This CDR3 reads CASSQEISLEGYADTQYF. The CDR3 DNA reads as TGTGCCAGCAGCCAAGAGATCAGTTTGGAGGGGTACGCAGATACGCAGTATTTT.

The chain couples TRBV27 to TRBJ2-7; D ambiguous. The CDR3 sequence is 11 residues long. Germline-derived CDR1 and CDR2 are MNHEY and SMNVEV (reference sequence). V lost 2 bases to trimming and J lost 6 bases, with 5 bases between them. The CDR3 coding sequence is TGTGCCAGCAGTTTAGGCTCCGAGCAGTACTTC. This gives the protein CASSLGSEQYF.

The rearrangement links TRBV20-1 to TRBJ1-1; 7 nucleotides line up with TRBD1. Germline V gene sequence: CDR1 DFQATT, CDR2 SNEGSKA (reference sequence). CDR3 length equals 11 residues. The V and J ends lost 4 bases and 8 bases, in that order; junction bases with no gene match: 4. The CDR3 DNA sequence: TGCAGTGCTACCAGGACAGGCGAAGCTTTCTTT. This sequence encodes CSATRTGEAFF.

CDR3 in amino acids: CASSLGGTVRGYYGYTF. The CDR3 DNA reads TGTGCCAGCAGCTTGGGGGGGACAGTCCGGGGATACTATGGCTACACCTTC. V usage is TRBV5-4 and J usage is TRBJ1-2; 7 bases are shared with TRBD1. Germline V gene data show CDR1 as SGHNT and CDR2 as YYREEE (reference sequence). There are 17 residues in the CDR3. Germline trimming cut 0 bases from V and 3 bases from J; bases unmatched to any gene: 11.

The rearrangement joins TRBV29-1 to TRBJ1-1; D is undetermined. The germline CDR1 and CDR2 sequences are SQVTM and ANQGSEA. The CDR3 is 12 residues long. Between the trimmed V and J ends, which lost 6 bases and 3 bases, there was a span of 11 bases. CDR3 loop: CSVRAIYTEAFF. CDR3 DNA sequence: TGCAGCGTGAGGGCGATATACACTGAAGCTTTCTTT. The full variable domain, its missing parts supplied by reference TRBV29-1 and TRBJ1-1, is SAVISQKPSRDICQRGTSLTIQCQVDSQVTMMFWYRQQPGQSLTLIATANQGSEATYESGFVIDKFPISRPNLTFSTLTVSNMSPEDSSIYLCSVRAIYTEAFFGQGTRLTVV.

The chain uses TRBV10-3 and TRBJ1-1, with 7 bases fitting TRBD1. With 6 bases clipped from V and 1 base from J, the junction kept 14 bases outside the gene matches. This CDR3 is 17 amino acids long. The germline V gene encodes CDR1 ENHRY and CDR2 SYGVKD. For the CDR3, the DNA is TGTGCCATCAGAAGGGGACAGTCGTCAAGATCGAACACTGAAGCTTTCTTT. It encodes CAIRRGQSSRSNTEAFF.

J is TRBJ2-3 and V is TRBV19; a weak D match, TRBD2 (5 bases). The CDR3 extends over 13 amino acids. The V end lost 8 bases, the J end lost 1 base, and 10 bases lay between the germline ends. Germline-derived CDR1 and CDR2 are LNHDA and SQIVND (reference sequence). The CDR3 DNA follows: TGTGCCAGTCGGGGTAGCGGCACAGATACGCAGTATTTT. Its translation is CASRGSGTDTQYF.

The chain combines TRBV20-1 with TRBJ2-7, with D possibly TRBD2 on 5 matching bases. Deletions cut 3 bases from V and 4 bases from J, with 10 bases between. Germline loops: CDR1 DFQATT, CDR2 SNEGSKA (reference sequence). The CDR3 spans 12 residues. Here the CDR3 reads CSASGLLYEQYF. In DNA, the CDR3 is TGCAGTGCTAGTGGACTCCTTTACGAGCAGTACTTC.

The chain carries TRBV3-1 and TRBJ2-5, with TRBD2 as a possible D gene (6 bases). Trimming took off 0 bases at V and 14 bases at J, with 10 bases between the two ends. This CDR3 is built from 11 residues. The germline V gene has CDR1 LGHDT and CDR2 YNNKEL (reference sequence). The CDR3 DNA follows: TGTGCCAGCAGCCAAGATGGAGGGACTTACTTC. The encoded protein is CASSQDGGTYF.

The chain combines TRBV19 with TRBJ2-7; D is possibly TRBD2 (5 bases). The CDR3 runs 15 residues. V was shortened by 7 bases and J by 0 bases, with 16 bases between the two germline ends. Germline V lookup: CDR1 LNHDA, CDR2 SQIVND (reference sequence). The CDR3 loop reads CASIKPTGSSYEQYF. CDR3 nucleotides: TGTGCCAGTATCAAGCCGACGGGAAGCTCCTACGAGCAGTACTTC. Based on the CDR3 plus reference TRBV19 and TRBJ2-7, the full variable domain is DGGITQSPKYLFRKEGQNVTLSCEQNLNHDAMYWYRQDPGQGLRLIYYSQIVNDFQKGDIAEGYSVSREKKESFPLTVTSAQKNPTAFYLCASIKPTGSSYEQYFGPGTRLTVT.

This chain joins TRBV7-2 and TRBJ1-1; D is unresolved. Trimming left V 5 bases short and J 8 bases short, with 15 bases between. The germline V gene encodes CDR1 SGHTA and CDR2 FQGNSA. The CDR3 runs to 13 residues. In DNA, the CDR3 is TGTGCCAGCAGCCCACGTGCGGGCCTGGAAGCTTTCTTT. Translation: CASSPRAGLEAFF.

The chain links TRBV29-1 to TRBJ2-3; 7 bases line up with TRBD1. The CDR3 sequence is 15 residues long. Germline lookup yields CDR1 SQVTM and CDR2 ANQGSEA. Losses at the gene ends were 0 bases for V and 4 bases for J; bases not matched to a gene: 7. The CDR3 spells CSVEDPRDSPDTQYF. The CDR3 DNA sequence: TGCAGCGTTGAAGACCCCCGGGACAGTCCAGATACGCAGTATTTT.